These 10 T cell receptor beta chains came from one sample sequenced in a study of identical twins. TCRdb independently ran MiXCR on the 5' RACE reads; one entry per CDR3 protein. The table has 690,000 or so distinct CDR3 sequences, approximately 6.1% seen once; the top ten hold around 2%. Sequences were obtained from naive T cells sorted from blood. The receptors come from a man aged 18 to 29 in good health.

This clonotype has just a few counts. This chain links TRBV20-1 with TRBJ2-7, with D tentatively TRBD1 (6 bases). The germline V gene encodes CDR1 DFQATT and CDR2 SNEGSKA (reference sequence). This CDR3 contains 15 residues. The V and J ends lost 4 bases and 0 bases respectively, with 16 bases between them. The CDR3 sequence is CSANTGTTSSYEQYF. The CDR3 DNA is TGCAGTGCTAACACCGGGACAACAAGCTCCTACGAGCAGTACTTC.

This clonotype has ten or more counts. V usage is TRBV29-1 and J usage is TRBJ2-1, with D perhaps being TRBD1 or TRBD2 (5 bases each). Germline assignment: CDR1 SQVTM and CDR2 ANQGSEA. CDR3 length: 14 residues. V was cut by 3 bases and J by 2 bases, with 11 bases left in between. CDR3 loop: CSVEPADTYNEQFF. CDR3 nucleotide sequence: TGCAGCGTTGAGCCAGCGGACACCTACAATGAGCAGTTCTTC.

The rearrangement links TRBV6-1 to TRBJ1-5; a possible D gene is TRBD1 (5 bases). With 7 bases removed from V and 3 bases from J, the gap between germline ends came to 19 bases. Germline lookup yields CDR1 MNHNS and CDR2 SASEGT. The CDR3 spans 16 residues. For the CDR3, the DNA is TGTGCCAGCATCTTCAGGGAGGGCCTGATCAATCAGCCCCAGCATTTT. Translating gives CASIFREGLINQPQHF.

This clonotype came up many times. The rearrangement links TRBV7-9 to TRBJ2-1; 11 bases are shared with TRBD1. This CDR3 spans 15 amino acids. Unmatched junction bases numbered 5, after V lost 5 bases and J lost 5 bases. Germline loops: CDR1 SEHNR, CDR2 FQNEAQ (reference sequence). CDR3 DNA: TGTGCCAGCAGCAGAGGACAGGGGGCAGACAATGAGCAGTTCTTC. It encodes CASSRGQGADNEQFF. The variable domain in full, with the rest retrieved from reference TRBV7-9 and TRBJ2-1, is DTGVSQNPRHKITKRGQNVTFRCDPISEHNRLYWYRQTLGQGPEFLTYFQNEAQLEKSRLLSDRFSAERPKGSFSTLEIQRTEQGDSAMYLCASSRGQGADNEQFFGPGTRLTVL.

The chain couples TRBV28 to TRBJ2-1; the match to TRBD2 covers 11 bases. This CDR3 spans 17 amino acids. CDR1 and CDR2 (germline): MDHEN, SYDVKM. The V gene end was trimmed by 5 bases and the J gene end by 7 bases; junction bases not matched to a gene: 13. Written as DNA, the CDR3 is TGTGCCAGCAGTGCCCACCCCCGACTAGCGGGGAAGAATGAGCAGTTCTTC. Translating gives CASSAHPRLAGKNEQFF.

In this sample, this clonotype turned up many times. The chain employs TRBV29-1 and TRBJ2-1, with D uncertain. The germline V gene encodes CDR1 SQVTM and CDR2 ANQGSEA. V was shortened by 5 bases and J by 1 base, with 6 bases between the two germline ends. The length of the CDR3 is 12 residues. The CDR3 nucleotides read TGCAGCGTTCAGCCATCCTACAATGAGCAGTTCTTC. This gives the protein CSVQPSYNEQFF.

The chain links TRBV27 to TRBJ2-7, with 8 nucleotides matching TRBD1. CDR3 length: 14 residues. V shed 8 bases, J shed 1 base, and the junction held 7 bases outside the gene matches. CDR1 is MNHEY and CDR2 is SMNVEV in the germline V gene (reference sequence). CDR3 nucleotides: TGTGCCAGCCACTGGACAGGGCCTTCCTACGAGCAGTACGTC. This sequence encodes CASHWTGPSYEQYV.

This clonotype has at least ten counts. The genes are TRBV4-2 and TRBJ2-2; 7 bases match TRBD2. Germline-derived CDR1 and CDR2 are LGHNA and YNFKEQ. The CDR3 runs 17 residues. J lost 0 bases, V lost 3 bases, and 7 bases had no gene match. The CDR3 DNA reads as TGTGCCAGCAGCCAGATGGGTAGCGGGCCGAACACCGGGGAGCTGTTTTTT. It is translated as CASSQMGSGPNTGELFF.

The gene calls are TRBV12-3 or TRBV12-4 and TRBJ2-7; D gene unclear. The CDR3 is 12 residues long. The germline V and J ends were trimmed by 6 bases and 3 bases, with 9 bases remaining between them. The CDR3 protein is CASSLLYYEQYF. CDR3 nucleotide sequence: TGTGCCAGCAGCCTTCTATACTACGAGCAGTACTTC.

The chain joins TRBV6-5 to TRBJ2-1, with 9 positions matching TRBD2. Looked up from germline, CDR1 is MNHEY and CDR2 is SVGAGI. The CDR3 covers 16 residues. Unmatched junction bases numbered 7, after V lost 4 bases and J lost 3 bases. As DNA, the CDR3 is TGTGCCAGCAGTTCGAGCGGGAGGATATTCTACAATGAGCAGTTCTTC. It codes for CASSSSGRIFYNEQFF.